This T cell receptor beta chain was sequenced for a study of T cell responses to AZD1222 COVID-19 vaccine. Libraries were prepared by immunoSEQ multiplex PCR; TCRdb keeps only in-frame clonotypes and omits some of them. The sample includes under 200,000 clones, almost 95% seen only once; the top ten take approximately 9.6%. Study results and caveats: The breadth and depth of Spike-specific TCRs increased once two AZD1222 doses had been given.

This CDR3 region has 14 residues. The germline gives CDR1 MDHEN, CDR2 SYDVKM. The V and J ends lost 3 bases and 2 bases respectively, with 11 bases between them. To note about this clone: Antigen specificity is unknown.

The input for sequencing was peripheral blood, taken on day 0 of AZD1222 vaccination. The TCR comes from an adult in good health. This sequence joins TRBV28 and TRBJ2-7; D perhaps matches TRBD1 (6 bases). The CDR3 nucleotides are TGTGCCAGCAGTTTCGTGGGACAAACCTACGAGCAGTACTTC. Protein: CASSFVGQTYEQYF.